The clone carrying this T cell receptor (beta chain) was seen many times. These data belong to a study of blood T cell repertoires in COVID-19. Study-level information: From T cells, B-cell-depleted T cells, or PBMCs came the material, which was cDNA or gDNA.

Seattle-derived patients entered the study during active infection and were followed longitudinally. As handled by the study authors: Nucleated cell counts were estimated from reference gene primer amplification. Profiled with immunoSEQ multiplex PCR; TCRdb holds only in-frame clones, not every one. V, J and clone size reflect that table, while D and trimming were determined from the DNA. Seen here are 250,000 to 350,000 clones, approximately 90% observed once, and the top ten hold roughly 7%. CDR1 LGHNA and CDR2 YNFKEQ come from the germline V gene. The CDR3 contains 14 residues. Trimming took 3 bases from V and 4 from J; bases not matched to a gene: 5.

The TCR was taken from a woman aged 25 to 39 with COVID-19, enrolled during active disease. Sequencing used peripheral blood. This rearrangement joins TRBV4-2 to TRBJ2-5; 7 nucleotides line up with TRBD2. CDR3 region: CASSHAGEGETQYF. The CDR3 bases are TGTGCCAGCAGCCACGCGGGAGAGGGAGAGACCCAGTACTTC.